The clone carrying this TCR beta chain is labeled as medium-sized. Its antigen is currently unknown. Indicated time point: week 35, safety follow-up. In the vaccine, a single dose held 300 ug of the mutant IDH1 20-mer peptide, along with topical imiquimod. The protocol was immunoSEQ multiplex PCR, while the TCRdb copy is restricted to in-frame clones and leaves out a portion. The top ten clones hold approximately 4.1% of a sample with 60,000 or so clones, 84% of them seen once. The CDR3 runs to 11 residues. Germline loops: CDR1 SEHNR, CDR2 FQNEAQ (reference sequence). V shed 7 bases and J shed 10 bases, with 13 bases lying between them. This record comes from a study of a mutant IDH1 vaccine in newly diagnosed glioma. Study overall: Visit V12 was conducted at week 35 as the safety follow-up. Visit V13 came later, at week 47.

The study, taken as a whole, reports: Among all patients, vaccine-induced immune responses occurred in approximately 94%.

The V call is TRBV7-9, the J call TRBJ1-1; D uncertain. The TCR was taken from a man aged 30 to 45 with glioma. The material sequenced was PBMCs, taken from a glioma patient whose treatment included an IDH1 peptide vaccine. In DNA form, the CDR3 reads TGTGCCAGCACCGCGCGGGAAGGAGCTTTCTTT. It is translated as CASTAREGAFF.